Below, 14 T cell receptor beta chains from the same sample are listed, as sequenced in a study of T-cell memory formation after mild COVID-19. TCRdb used MiXCR to reprocess the 5' RACE reads, holding one entry per CDR3 protein. The sample has around 510,000 distinct CDR3 sequences; approximately 21% are singletons. Source material: PBMCs or a T cell subset sorted from them (not recorded which). The receptors come from an adult woman who had mild COVID-19 (a few samples of this study predate the infection). Cell type and time point are not known.

The V call is TRBV27, the J call TRBJ2-1; 13 bases align to TRBD2. The CDR3 has 14 residues. The ends lost 8 bases at V and 9 bases at J; junction bases unmatched: 7. CDR1 and CDR2 (germline): MNHEY, SMNVEV (reference sequence). The CDR3: CASSRTSGSGEQFF. For the CDR3, the DNA is TGTGCCAGCTCACGGACTAGCGGGAGTGGTGAGCAGTTCTTC.

About this clonotype itself: An end of the junction differs from the germline gene, which may be a read error. The chain has TRBV20-1 and TRBJ1-4; tentatively, D is TRBD1 (5 bases). CDR3 length: 12 residues. The germline V gene has CDR1 DFQATT and CDR2 SNEGSKA (reference sequence). The CDR3 sequence is CSAGNRQSLTIF. DNA for the CDR3: TGCAGTGCCGGAAATCGACAGTCCTTGACGATTTTT.

The chain links TRBV7-3 to TRBJ2-5, with D perhaps TRBD1 or TRBD2 (5 bases each). Germline values: CDR1 SGHTA, CDR2 FQGTGA. V lost 6 bases and J 2 bases, leaving 16 bases between the germline ends. The CDR3 is 15 amino acids. The CDR3 region has the DNA TGTGCCAGCAGGTTACTCCCCGGGACGCAAGAGACCCAGTACTTC. As protein: CASRLLPGTQETQYF.

The CDR3 here is CASSLASAGSYEQYF. The CDR3 DNA reads as TGTGCCAGCAGCTTGGCCTCAGCGGGGAGCTACGAGCAGTACTTC. The rearrangement links TRBV5-5 to TRBJ2-7; 7 bases match TRBD2. This CDR3 contains 15 residues. Germline V gene data show CDR1 as SGHKS and CDR2 as YYEKEE (reference sequence). With V trimmed by 0 bases and J by 3 bases, 6 bases remained unmatched.

This clonotype was found a few times. The V gene is TRBV24-1, the J gene TRBJ2-7, with D maybe TRBD1 (6 bases). The V end was cut by 5 bases, the J end by 0 bases, with 10 bases between. Germline V CDR1 and CDR2: KGHDR, SFDVKD. This CDR3 has 14 residues. The CDR3 is CATSGPGHSYEQYF. The CDR3 nucleotides read TGTGCCACCAGTGGGCCGGGACACTCCTACGAGCAGTACTTC.

This clonotype has only a few counts. This rearrangement joins TRBV2 to TRBJ2-7; 9 nucleotides match TRBD1. Germline-derived CDR1 and CDR2 are SNHLY and FYNNEI. With 6 bases clipped from V and 2 bases from J, the junction kept 17 bases outside the gene matches. The CDR3 covers 18 residues. The CDR3 reads CASRRGQGFRLPTYEQYF. For the CDR3, the DNA is TGTGCCAGCAGGAGGGGACAGGGTTTCCGCCTACCTACCTACGAGCAGTACTTC.

This clonotype was detected only a few times. The chain is built from TRBV9 and TRBJ2-3; D remains ambiguous. Germline CDR1 and CDR2: SGDLS and YYNGEE. The length of the CDR3 is 13 residues. Trimming took 0 bases from V and 5 from J, leaving 7 bases between them. This CDR3 is CASSVVPGDTQYF. CDR3 in DNA: TGTGCCAGCAGCGTAGTTCCCGGAGATACGCAGTATTTT.

This clonotype was seen a few times. The chain links TRBV29-1 to TRBJ2-1, with 9 bases that match TRBD1. The length of the CDR3 is 14 residues. J gave up 4 bases and V 6 bases, and 7 bases lay outside the gene matches. The V gene's germline CDR1 is SQVTM and CDR2 ANQGSEA. CDR3 amino acids: CSVGDRGKYNEQFF. CDR3 DNA sequence: TGCAGCGTGGGAGACAGGGGGAAATACAATGAGCAGTTCTTC.

The gene calls are TRBV20-1 and TRBJ2-1; 11 bases fit TRBD2. The V gene's germline CDR1 is DFQATT and CDR2 SNEGSKA (reference sequence). V was clipped by 3 bases and J by 4 bases; unmatched bases: 8. This CDR3 has 16 residues. The CDR3 loop reads CSARDSGRAGYNEQFF. The CDR3 region has the DNA TGCAGTGCTAGGGATAGCGGGAGGGCCGGGTACAATGAGCAGTTCTTC.

This clonotype was observed a few times. This chain uses TRBV5-1 with TRBJ2-2, with D perhaps matching TRBD1 (5 bases). V lost 3 bases, J lost 8 bases, and 23 bases lay in between. Germline V gene sequence: CDR1 SGHRS, CDR2 YFSETQ. The CDR3 totals 17 residues. The CDR3 spells CASSSKARQSGFGELFF. CDR3 DNA: TGCGCCAGCAGCTCGAAAGCGAGACAGTCAGGGTTTGGGGAGCTGTTTTTT.

A few counts support this clonotype. The rearrangement uses TRBV20-1 and TRBJ2-5; 7 bases agree with TRBD2. With V trimmed by 6 bases and J by 2 bases, 9 bases remained unmatched. The CDR3 runs 14 residues. Germline CDR1 and CDR2: DFQATT and SNEGSKA (reference sequence). CDR3 sequence (DNA): TGCAGTGCAGAAGACCGGGACTATCAAGAGACCCAGTACTTC. Amino acids: CSAEDRDYQETQYF.

This clonotype came up a few times. This CDR3 is CASSQEGRTSPYF. CDR3 DNA sequence: TGTGCCAGCAGCCAAGAGGGCCGTACTAGTCCTTACTTC. The rearrangement links TRBV3-1 to TRBJ2-4; D is possibly TRBD2 (5 bases). The length of the CDR3 is 13 residues. From germline, CDR1 is LGHDT and CDR2 YNNKEL (reference sequence). The V gene lost 0 bases and the J gene lost 16 bases, with 16 bases spanning the gap.

This clonotype has at least ten counts. This chain joins TRBV12-3 or TRBV12-4 and TRBJ2-1; D perhaps matches TRBD1 (5 bases). The CDR3 has 12 amino acids. V was trimmed by 8 bases and J by 8 bases, leaving 13 bases between them. The DNA for the CDR3 is TGTGCCAGCTGTGCTTGGGGCGATGAGCAGTTCTTC. Translation gives CASCAWGDEQFF.

This clonotype was seen a few times. The chain has TRBV6-2 or TRBV6-3 and TRBJ2-3; 7 nucleotides align to TRBD2. The CDR3 has 16 amino acids. V shed 0 bases and J 6 bases; nucleotides not matched to a gene: 9. Germline loops: CDR1 MNHEY, CDR2 SVGEGT. This CDR3 is CASSYSGGGAGDTQYF. DNA of the CDR3: TGTGCCAGCAGTTACTCGGGCGGGGGAGCGGGGGATACGCAGTATTTT.